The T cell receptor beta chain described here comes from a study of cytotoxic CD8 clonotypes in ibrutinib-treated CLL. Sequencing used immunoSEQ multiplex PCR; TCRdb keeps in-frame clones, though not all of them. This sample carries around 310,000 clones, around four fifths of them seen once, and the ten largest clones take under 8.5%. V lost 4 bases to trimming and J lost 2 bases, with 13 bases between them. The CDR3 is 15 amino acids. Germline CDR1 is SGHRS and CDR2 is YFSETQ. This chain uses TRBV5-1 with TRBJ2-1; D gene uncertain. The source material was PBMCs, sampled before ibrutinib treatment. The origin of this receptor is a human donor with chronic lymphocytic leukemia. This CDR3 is CASSPLDSAYNEQFF. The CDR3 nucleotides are TGCGCCAGCAGCCCTTTGGATAGTGCCTACAATGAGCAGTTCTTC.